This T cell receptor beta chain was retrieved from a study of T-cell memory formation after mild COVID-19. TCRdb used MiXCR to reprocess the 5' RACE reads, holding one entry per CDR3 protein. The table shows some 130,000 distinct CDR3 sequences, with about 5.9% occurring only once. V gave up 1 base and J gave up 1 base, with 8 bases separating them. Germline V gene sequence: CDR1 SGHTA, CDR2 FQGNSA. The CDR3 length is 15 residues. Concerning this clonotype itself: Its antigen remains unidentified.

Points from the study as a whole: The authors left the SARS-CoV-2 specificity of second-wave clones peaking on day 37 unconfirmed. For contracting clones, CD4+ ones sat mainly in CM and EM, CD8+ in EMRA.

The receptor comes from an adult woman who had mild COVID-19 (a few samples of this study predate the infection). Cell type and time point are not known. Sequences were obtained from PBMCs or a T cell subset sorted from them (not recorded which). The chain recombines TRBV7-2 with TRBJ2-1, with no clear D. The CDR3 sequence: CASSLVRISYNEQFF. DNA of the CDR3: TGTGCCAGCAGCTTAGTGCGGATATCCTACAATGAGCAGTTCTTC.